This T cell receptor (beta chain) was obtained from a study of regulatory T cells in long-lasting Graves disease. In the study overall: The study enrolled newly diagnosed Graves' patients on antithyroid drugs under 3 months. Points from the study as a whole: The small sample size may have reduced accuracy. Favored usage of TRBV28, TRBJ1-2 and TRBJ2-5 was recorded in persistent disease.

Time point indicated: newly diagnosed GD, antithyroid drugs for less than 3 months. PBMC RNA served as the TCR library source. Diagnoses of Graves' disease were made by American Thyroid Association guidelines. Germline CDR1 is SGHTA and CDR2 is FQGNSA. This CDR3 comprises 15 residues. V lost 5 bases, J lost 5 bases, and 18 bases lay in between. This clonotype has just one count. Its specificity is unknown. Assembly of TCR beta libraries relied on iRepertoire HTBI primers together with Arm-PCR of CDR3 regions. Each CDR3 protein is one row after TCRdb ran MiXCR on the multiplex PCR reads. The sample has about 300,000 distinct CDR3 sequences; over 15% are singletons.

J is TRBJ2-5 and V is TRBV7-2, with D possibly TRBD2 on 5 matching bases. Sample: peripheral blood mononuclear cells (PBMCs), taken at new diagnosis, from a patient treated with antithyroid drugs. The receptor was derived from a female donor with Graves disease. The CDR3 spells CASSAPLEEMETQYF. CDR3 coding DNA: TGTGCCAGCAGCGCCCCCCTGGAGGAAATGGAGACCCAGTACTTC. Together with reference TRBV7-2 and TRBJ2-5, the CDR3 gives the full variable domain: GAGVSQSPSNKVTEKGKDVELRCDPISGHTALYWYRQSLGQGLEFLIYFQGNSAPDKSGLPSDRFSAERTGGSVSTLTIQRTQQEDSAVYLCASSAPLEEMETQYFGPGTRLLVL.